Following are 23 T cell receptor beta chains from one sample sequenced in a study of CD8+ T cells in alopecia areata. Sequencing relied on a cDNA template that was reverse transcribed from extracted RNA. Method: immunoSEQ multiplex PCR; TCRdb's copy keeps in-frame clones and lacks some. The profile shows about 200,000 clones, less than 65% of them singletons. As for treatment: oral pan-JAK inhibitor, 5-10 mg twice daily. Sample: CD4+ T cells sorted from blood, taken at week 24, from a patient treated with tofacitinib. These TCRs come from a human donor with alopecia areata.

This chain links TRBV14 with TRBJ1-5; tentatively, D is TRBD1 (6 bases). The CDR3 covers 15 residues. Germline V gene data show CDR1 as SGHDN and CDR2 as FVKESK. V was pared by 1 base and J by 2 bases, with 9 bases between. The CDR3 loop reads CASSQGSGGNQPQHF. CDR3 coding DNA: TGTGCCAGCAGCCAAGGGTCAGGGGGCAATCAGCCCCAGCATTTT.

In DNA, the CDR3 is TGCAGCGTTGAACAGGAGTACCCCTCGCACACTGAAGCTTTCTTT. It translates to CSVEQEYPSHTEAFF. The V gene is TRBV29-1, the J gene TRBJ1-1, with no clear D. The CDR3 length is 15 residues. V was trimmed by 2 bases and J by 3 bases, leaving 16 bases between them. Germline V gives CDR1 SQVTM, CDR2 ANQGSEA.

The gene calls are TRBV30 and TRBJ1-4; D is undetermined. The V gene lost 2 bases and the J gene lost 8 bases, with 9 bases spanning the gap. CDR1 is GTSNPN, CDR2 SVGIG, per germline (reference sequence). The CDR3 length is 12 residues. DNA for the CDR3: TGTGCCTGGAGTCCTCAGGCCGAAAAACTGTTTTTT. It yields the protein CAWSPQAEKLFF.

Written as DNA, the CDR3 is TGTGCCTGGGCCCCGACCCGGCGGGGTCAGCCCCAGCATTTT. Its translation: CAWAPTRRGQPQHF. The V and J genes are TRBV30 and TRBJ1-5; the D is unclear. The V gene's germline CDR1 is GTSNPN and CDR2 SVGIG (reference sequence). V was trimmed by 5 bases and J by 6 bases, leaving 17 bases between them. The CDR3 contains 14 residues.

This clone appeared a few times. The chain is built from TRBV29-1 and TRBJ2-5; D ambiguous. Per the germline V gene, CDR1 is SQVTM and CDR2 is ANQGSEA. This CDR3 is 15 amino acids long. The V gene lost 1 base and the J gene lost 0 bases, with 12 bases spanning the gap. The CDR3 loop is CSVEGARKNQETQYF. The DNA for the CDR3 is TGCAGCGTTGAAGGGGCCCGGAAGAACCAAGAGACCCAGTACTTC.

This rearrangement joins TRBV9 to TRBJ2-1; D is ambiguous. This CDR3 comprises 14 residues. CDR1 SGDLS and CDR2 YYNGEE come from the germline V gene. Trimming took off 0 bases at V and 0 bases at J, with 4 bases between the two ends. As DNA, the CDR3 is TGTGCCAGCAGCGTAGATATCTCCTACAATGAGCAGTTCTTC. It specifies CASSVDISYNEQFF.

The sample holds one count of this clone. The CDR3 sequence is CATGWGDGLAQHF. The CDR3 DNA reads as TGTGCCACCGGTTGGGGGGATGGATTGGCCCAGCATTTT. The chain couples TRBV6-5 to TRBJ1-5; D might be TRBD1 (5 bases). V gave up 10 bases and J gave up 11 bases, with 21 bases separating them. The CDR3 has 13 residues. Germline V gene sequence: CDR1 MNHEY, CDR2 SVGAGI.

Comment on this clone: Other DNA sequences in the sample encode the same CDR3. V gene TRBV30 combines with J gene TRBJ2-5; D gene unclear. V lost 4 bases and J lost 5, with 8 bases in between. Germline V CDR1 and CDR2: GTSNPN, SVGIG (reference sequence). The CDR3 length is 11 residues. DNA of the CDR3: TGTGCCTGGACTAGTCAGGAGACCCAGTACTTC. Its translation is CAWTSQETQYF.

CDR3 nucleotide sequence: TGTGCCAGCAGCCAAGATGGGGGTATTTCCTACACCTTC. Amino acid sequence: CASSQDGGISYTF. The chain links TRBV14 to TRBJ1-2; weak D call: TRBD1 (5 bases). Trimming removed 0 bases at V and 10 bases at J, with 12 bases between. The germline V gene encodes CDR1 SGHDN and CDR2 FVKESK. This CDR3 is 13 amino acids long.

The CDR3 sequence is CASSSQGVGANVLTF. The CDR3 nucleotides are TGTGCCAGCAGCTCACAGGGCGTTGGGGCCAACGTCCTGACTTTC. The J gene is TRBJ2-6, the V gene TRBV11-2; TRBD1 might be the D (6 bases). The V gene lost 4 bases and the J gene lost 3 bases, with 10 bases spanning the gap. The CDR3 is made up of 15 amino acids. Germline CDR1 and CDR2: SGHAT and FQNNGV.

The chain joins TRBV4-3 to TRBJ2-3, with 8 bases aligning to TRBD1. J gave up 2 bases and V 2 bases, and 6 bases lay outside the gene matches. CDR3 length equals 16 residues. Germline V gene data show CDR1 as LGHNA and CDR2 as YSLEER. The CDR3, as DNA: TGCGCCAGCAGCCAATCCTCAGGGGGCTTCACAGATACGCAGTATTTT. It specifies CASSQSSGGFTDTQYF.

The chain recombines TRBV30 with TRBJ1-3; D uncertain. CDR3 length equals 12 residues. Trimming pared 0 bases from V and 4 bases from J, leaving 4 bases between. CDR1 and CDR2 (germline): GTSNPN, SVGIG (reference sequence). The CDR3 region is CAWSVGGNTIYF. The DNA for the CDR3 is TGTGCCTGGAGTGTGGGAGGAAACACCATATATTTT.

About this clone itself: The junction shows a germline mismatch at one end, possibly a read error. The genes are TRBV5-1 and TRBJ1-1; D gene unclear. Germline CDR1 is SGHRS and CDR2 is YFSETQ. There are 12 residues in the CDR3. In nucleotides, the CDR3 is TGCGCCAGCAGCTTGAGTGGACCTGAGGCTTTCTTT. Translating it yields CASSLSGPEAFF.

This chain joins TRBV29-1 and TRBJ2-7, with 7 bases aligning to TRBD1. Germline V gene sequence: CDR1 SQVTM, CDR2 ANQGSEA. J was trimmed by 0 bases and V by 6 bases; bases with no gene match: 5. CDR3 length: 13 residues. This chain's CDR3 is CSVLGQNSYEQYF. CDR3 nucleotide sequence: TGCAGCGTCCTGGGACAGAACTCCTACGAGCAGTACTTC.

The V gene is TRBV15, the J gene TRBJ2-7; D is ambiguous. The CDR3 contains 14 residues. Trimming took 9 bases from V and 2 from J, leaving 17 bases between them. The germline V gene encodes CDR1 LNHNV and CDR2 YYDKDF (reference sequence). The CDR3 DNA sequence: TGTGCCACTAGCTATGAACCCGGGCCCTACGAGCAGTACTTC. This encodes CATSYEPGPYEQYF.

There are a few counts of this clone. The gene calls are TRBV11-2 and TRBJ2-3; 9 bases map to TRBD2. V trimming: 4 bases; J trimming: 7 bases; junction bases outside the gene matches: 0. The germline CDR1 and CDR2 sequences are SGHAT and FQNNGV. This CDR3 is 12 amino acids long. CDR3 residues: CASSSSGNTQYF. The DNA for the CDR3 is TGTGCCAGCAGCTCTAGCGGGAATACGCAGTATTTT.

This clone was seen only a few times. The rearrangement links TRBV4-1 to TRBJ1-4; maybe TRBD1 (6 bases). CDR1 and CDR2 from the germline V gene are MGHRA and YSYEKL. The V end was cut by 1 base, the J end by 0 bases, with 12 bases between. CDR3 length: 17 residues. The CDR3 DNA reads TGCGCCAGCAGCCAAGGGAGACAGGAGACAACTAATGAAAAACTGTTTTTT. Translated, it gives CASSQGRQETTNEKLFF.

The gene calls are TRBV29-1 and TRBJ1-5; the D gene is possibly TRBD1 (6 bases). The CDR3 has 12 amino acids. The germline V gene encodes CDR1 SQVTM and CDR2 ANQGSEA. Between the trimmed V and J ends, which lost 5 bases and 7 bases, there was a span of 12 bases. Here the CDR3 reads CSVQQGGQPQHF. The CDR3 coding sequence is TGCAGCGTTCAACAGGGTGGCCAGCCCCAGCATTTT. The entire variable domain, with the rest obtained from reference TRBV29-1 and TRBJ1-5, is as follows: SAVISQKPSRDICQRGTSLTIQCQVDSQVTMMFWYRQQPGQSLTLIATANQGSEATYESGFVIDKFPISRPNLTFSTLTVSNMSPEDSSIYLCSVQQGGQPQHFGDGTRLSIL.

Written as DNA, the CDR3 is TGTGCCAGCAGCGCTCTCGGGGGAACCAACAATGAGCAGTTCTTC. Translation gives CASSALGGTNNEQFF. The rearrangement joins TRBV9 to TRBJ2-1, with a weak D call TRBD2 (6 bases). Per germline, CDR1 SGDLS and CDR2 YYNGEE. Trimming took 3 bases from V and 5 from J, leaving 15 bases between them. The CDR3 length is 15 residues. Complete variable domain (other parts from reference TRBV9 and TRBJ2-1): DSGVTQTPKHLITATGQRVTLRCSPRSGDLSVYWYQQSLDQGLQFLIQYYNGEERAKGNILERFSAQQFPDLHSELNLSSLELGDSALYFCASSALGGTNNEQFFGPGTRLTVL.

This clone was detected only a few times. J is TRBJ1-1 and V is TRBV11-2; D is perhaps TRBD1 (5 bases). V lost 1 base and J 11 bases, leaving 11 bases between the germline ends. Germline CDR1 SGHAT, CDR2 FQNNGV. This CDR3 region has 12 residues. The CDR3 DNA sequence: TGTGCCAGCAGCTTAGGAGGGGTATCGGCTTTCTTT. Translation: CASSLGGVSAFF.

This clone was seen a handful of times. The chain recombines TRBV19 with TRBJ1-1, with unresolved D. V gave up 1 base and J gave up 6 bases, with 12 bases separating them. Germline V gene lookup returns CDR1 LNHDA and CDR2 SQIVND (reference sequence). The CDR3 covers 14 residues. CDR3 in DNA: TGTGCCAGTAGTATAGTGGTCAGTAACGCTGAAGCTTTCTTT. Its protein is CASSIVVSNAEAFF.

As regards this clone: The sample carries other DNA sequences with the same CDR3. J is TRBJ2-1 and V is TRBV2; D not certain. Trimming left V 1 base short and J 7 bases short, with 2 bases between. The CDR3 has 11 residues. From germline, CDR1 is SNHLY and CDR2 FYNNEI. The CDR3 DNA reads TGTGCCAGCAGTGAAGTGAATGAGCAGTTCTTC. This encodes CASSEVNEQFF. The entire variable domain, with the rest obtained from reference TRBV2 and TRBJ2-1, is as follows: EPEVTQTPSHQVTQMGQEVILRCVPISNHLYFYWYRQILGQKVEFLVSFYNNEISEKSEIFDDQFSVERPDGSNFTLKIRSTKLEDSAMYFCASSEVNEQFFGPGTRLTVL.

DNA for the CDR3: TGCGCCAGCAGCCAGAGTAGCGGGAATGAGCAGTTCTTC. Protein product: CASSQSSGNEQFF. The chain is built from TRBV4-3 and TRBJ2-1; 7 bases align to TRBD2. CDR1 is LGHNA, CDR2 YSLEER, per germline. This CDR3 is 13 amino acids long. With 3 bases clipped from V and 7 bases from J, the junction kept 3 bases outside the gene matches.